These 27 T cell receptor beta chains came from one sample sequenced in a study of cytomegalovirus exposure and HLA in healthy donors. 13 Jbeta primers and 60 Vbeta primers were used for the PCR. Data came from immunoSEQ multiplex PCR; TCRdb stores just in-frame clones and leaves some out. Of fewer than 250,000 clones in the sample, about 80% were seen once. Sequencing was carried out using PBMCs. All receptors come from a man aged 40-49 years in good health and CMV-seropositive.

This rearrangement joins TRBV11-2 to TRBJ1-1; 10 bases align to TRBD1. CDR3 length: 14 amino acids. The V segment lost 5 bases and the J segment 2 bases; nucleotides outside the gene matches: 2. Germline V gene data show CDR1 as SGHAT and CDR2 as FQNNGV. The CDR3 here is CASSPTGGNTEAFF. For the CDR3, the DNA is TGTGCCAGCAGCCCGACAGGGGGCAACACTGAAGCTTTCTTT.

The chain has TRBV27 and TRBJ2-7, with D maybe TRBD1 (6 bases). CDR3 length: 15 residues. The V gene's germline CDR1 is MNHEY and CDR2 SMNVEV (reference sequence). Trimming left V 0 bases short and J 4 bases short, with 13 bases between. For the CDR3, the DNA is TGTGCCAGCAGTTTATCCCCAGGACAGATTTACGAGCAGTACTTC. Translating it yields CASSLSPGQIYEQYF.

The chain employs TRBV5-6 and TRBJ1-6; possibly TRBD1 for D (5 bases). V dropped 0 bases and J dropped 10 bases, with 14 bases sitting between them. The germline V gene has CDR1 SGHDT and CDR2 YYEEEE. The CDR3 is 15 amino acids. The CDR3 here is CASSLGGLGASPLHF. CDR3 in DNA: TGTGCCAGCAGCTTGGGGGGCCTTGGGGCCTCACCCCTCCACTTT.

The DNA for the CDR3 is TGTGCCAGCACCCGGACAGCGAACATTATCACAGATACGCAGTATTTT. This encodes CASTRTANIITDTQYF. The rearrangement uses TRBV27 and TRBJ2-3; a possible D gene is TRBD1 (6 bases). Trimming took off 7 bases at V and 2 bases at J, with 19 bases between the two ends. Germline assignment: CDR1 MNHEY and CDR2 SMNVEV (reference sequence). The CDR3 has 16 amino acids.

This chain connects TRBV6-1 to TRBJ2-3; possible D gene TRBD2, 6 bases. CDR1 and CDR2 (germline): MNHNS, SASEGT. This CDR3 has 16 amino acids. Trimming stripped 1 base from V and 0 bases from J, with 11 bases between. The CDR3 DNA follows: TGTGCCAGCAGTGAAGGTCCGGGACTTAGCACAGATACGCAGTATTTT. It specifies CASSEGPGLSTDTQYF.

This clone was seen only once. The chain has TRBV2 and TRBJ2-3, with 7 bases fitting TRBD1. This CDR3 region has 12 residues. Trimming took 6 bases from V and 10 from J; bases not matched to a gene: 7. CDR1 SNHLY and CDR2 FYNNEI come from the germline V gene. The CDR3, as DNA: TGTGCCAGCAGGATAGGGGGCGGAGCGCAGTATTTT. Amino acid sequence: CASRIGGGAQYF.

The rearrangement uses TRBV7-2 and TRBJ2-1; TRBD2 agrees at 11 bases. The trim removed 5 bases at V and 9 bases at J, leaving 9 bases unmatched. Germline CDR1 reads SGHTA; CDR2 reads FQGNSA. This CDR3 spans 15 amino acids. The CDR3 spells CASSPTSGSGSEQFF. For the CDR3, the DNA is TGTGCCAGCAGCCCAACTAGCGGGAGCGGAAGTGAGCAGTTCTTC.

This clone was seen only once. This chain uses TRBV27 with TRBJ1-1; tentatively, D is TRBD1 (6 bases). CDR1 is MNHEY, CDR2 SMNVEV, per germline (reference sequence). V shed 3 bases and J shed 4 bases, with 15 bases lying between them. The CDR3 runs to 15 residues. CDR3 in DNA: TGTGCCAGCAGTTTCAACACAGGGCCCTCCACTGAAGCTTTCTTT. As protein: CASSFNTGPSTEAFF.

The chain is built from TRBV30 and TRBJ1-6; 7 nucleotides match TRBD1. J gave up 7 bases and V 5 bases, and 8 bases lay outside the gene matches. Germline V lookup: CDR1 GTSNPN, CDR2 SVGIG (reference sequence). The CDR3 spans 14 residues. Here the CDR3 reads CAWDRTGGNSPLHF. The CDR3 DNA follows: TGTGCCTGGGATCGGACAGGAGGGAATTCACCCCTCCACTTT.

This chain links TRBV28 with TRBJ1-4, with TRBD1 identical over 9 bases. The CDR3 sequence is 15 residues long. The V segment lost 2 bases and the J segment 3 bases; nucleotides outside the gene matches: 1. Germline CDR1 reads MDHEN; CDR2 reads SYDVKM. The CDR3 loop is CASSLGDRANEKLFF. The CDR3 bases are TGTGCCAGCAGTTTAGGGGACAGGGCTAATGAAAAACTGTTTTTT.

The table lists this clone with a few counts. V and J are TRBV6-4 and TRBJ2-1; D is ambiguous. CDR1 is MRHNA, CDR2 SNTAGT, per germline. The germline V and J ends were trimmed by 5 bases and 0 bases, with 11 bases remaining between them. The CDR3 totals 15 residues. The DNA for the CDR3 is TGTGCCAGCAGTCACAGAGAAAGCTCCTACAATGAGCAGTTCTTC. Protein sequence: CASSHRESSYNEQFF.

This chain connects TRBV6-5 to TRBJ1-4; tentatively, D is TRBD1 (6 bases). The CDR3 extends over 14 amino acids. CDR1 and CDR2 from the germline V gene are MNHEY and SVGAGI. V was pared by 5 bases and J by 5 bases, with 12 bases between. The CDR3 reads CASSMGHPNEKLFF. As DNA, the CDR3 is TGTGCCAGCAGTATGGGACACCCCAATGAAAAACTGTTTTTT.

This chain uses TRBV7-6 with TRBJ2-2; 7 positions match TRBD1. Looked up from germline, CDR1 is SGHVS and CDR2 is FNYEAQ. With 5 bases clipped from V and 2 bases from J, the junction kept 5 bases outside the gene matches. CDR3 length: 15 amino acids. The CDR3 is CASSPTGSNTGELFF. CDR3 coding DNA: TGTGCCAGCAGCCCGACAGGGTCAAACACCGGGGAGCTGTTTTTT.

The chain has TRBV7-2 and TRBJ1-5; tentative D call: TRBD1 (6 bases). CDR1 and CDR2 (germline): SGHTA, FQGNSA. The CDR3 contains 14 residues. Between the trimmed V and J ends, which lost 1 base and 7 bases, there was a span of 11 bases. CDR3 DNA: TGTGCCAGCAGCTTAGTCCCCCAGGGGCAGCCCCAGCATTTT. This codes for CASSLVPQGQPQHF.

The CDR3 DNA sequence: TGTGCCAGCACACCTGGGACTAGCGGGACCAATGAGCAGTTCTTC. Translation gives CASTPGTSGTNEQFF. The V gene is TRBV6-1, the J gene TRBJ2-1; 13 nucleotides line up with TRBD2. CDR1 MNHNS and CDR2 SASEGT come from the germline V gene. The ends lost 7 bases at V and 6 bases at J; junction bases unmatched: 6. The CDR3 is 15 residues long.

The CDR3 nucleotides are TGTGCCAGCAGCTCCCGGGGTGTTAGCGGCCACAATGAGCAGTTCTTC. Its translation: CASSSRGVSGHNEQFF. The chain employs TRBV5-8 and TRBJ2-1; tentatively, D is TRBD2 (6 bases). The V end lost 3 bases, the J end lost 5 bases, and 18 bases lay between the germline ends. This CDR3 has 16 amino acids. The germline CDR1 and CDR2 sequences are SGHTS and YDEGEE.

The chain joins TRBV15 to TRBJ2-7, with 11 bases identical to TRBD2. This CDR3 is built from 16 residues. J was trimmed by 2 bases and V by 0 bases; bases with no gene match: 3. Germline V gene lookup returns CDR1 LNHNV and CDR2 YYDKDF (reference sequence). The CDR3 DNA reads as TGTGCCACCAGCAGAGATCGACTAGCGGGGACCTACGAGCAGTACTTC. It codes for CATSRDRLAGTYEQYF.

The genes are TRBV27 and TRBJ1-1; 8 bases agree with TRBD1. Trimming took 7 bases from V and 1 from J; bases not matched to a gene: 8. The CDR3 loop spans 15 amino acids. Germline values: CDR1 MNHEY, CDR2 SMNVEV (reference sequence). CDR3 residues: CASNTLGTGNTEAFF. As DNA, the CDR3 is TGTGCCAGCAATACCCTCGGGACAGGGAACACTGAAGCTTTCTTT.

This rearrangement joins TRBV5-1 to TRBJ2-5; 10 bases are a match to TRBD2. Germline-derived CDR1 and CDR2 are SGHRS and YFSETQ. The CDR3 spans 16 residues. J was trimmed by 7 bases and V by 0 bases; bases with no gene match: 9. CDR3 amino acids: CASSLGLAGGLRTQYF. The CDR3, as DNA: TGCGCCAGCAGCTTGGGACTAGCGGGCGGGTTAAGGACCCAGTACTTC.

The rearrangement links TRBV12-5 to TRBJ1-2, with D perhaps TRBD1 (5 bases). V gave up 8 bases and J gave up 4 bases, with 5 bases separating them. In germline, CDR1 is LGHNT, CDR2 FRNRAP. There are 10 residues in the CDR3. CDR3 amino acids: CASRGYGYTF. Here the CDR3 DNA reads TGTGCTAGTAGGGGCTATGGCTACACCTTC. Based on the CDR3 plus reference TRBV12-5 and TRBJ1-2, the full variable domain is DARVTQTPRHKVTEMGQEVTMRCQPILGHNTVFWYRQTMMQGLELLAYFRNRAPLDDSGMPKDRFSAEMPDATLATLKIQPSEPRDSAVYFCASRGYGYTFGSGTRLTVV.

The CDR3 here is CATSRDRSRGSSGNTIYF. The CDR3, as DNA: TGTGCCACCAGCAGAGATAGGTCCAGGGGCTCCTCTGGAAACACCATATATTTT. This chain joins TRBV15 and TRBJ1-3; possible D gene TRBD1, 6 bases. The V and J ends lost 0 bases and 0 bases respectively, with 15 bases between them. The germline V gene has CDR1 LNHNV and CDR2 YYDKDF (reference sequence). CDR3 length equals 18 residues.

The chain employs TRBV28 and TRBJ1-1; D perhaps matches TRBD1 (6 bases). From germline, CDR1 is MDHEN and CDR2 SYDVKM. The CDR3 contains 16 residues. V lost 5 bases and J 4 bases, leaving 20 bases between the germline ends. CDR3 in amino acids: CASSPPRVGASTEAFF. In DNA form, the CDR3 reads TGTGCCAGCAGTCCCCCCCGGGTGGGGGCTAGCACTGAAGCTTTCTTT. The complete variable domain, with remaining parts taken from reference TRBV28 and TRBJ1-1, reads DVKVTQSSRYLVKRTGEKVFLECVQDMDHENMFWYRQDPGLGLRLIYFSYDVKMKEKGDIPEGYSVSREKKERFSLILESASTNQTSMYLCASSPPRVGASTEAFFGQGTRLTVV.

The chain combines TRBV19 with TRBJ2-1; 13 positions agree with TRBD2. Per germline, CDR1 LNHDA and CDR2 SQIVND (reference sequence). The CDR3 runs 17 residues. V lost 4 bases, J lost 6 bases, and 9 bases stayed unmatched. The chain's CDR3 is CASSTTLGLAGTNEQFF. The CDR3, as DNA: TGTGCCAGTAGTACTACCTTGGGACTAGCGGGGACCAATGAGCAGTTCTTC.

In its sample, this clone was seen a few times. J is TRBJ1-5 and V is TRBV6-4; TRBD1 might be the D (5 bases). CDR1 is MRHNA, CDR2 SNTAGT, per germline. Trimming removed 4 bases at V and 9 bases at J, with 13 bases between. CDR3 size: 13 residues. The chain's CDR3 is CASSAYQGGPQHF. DNA of the CDR3: TGTGCCAGCAGTGCGTACCAGGGAGGGCCCCAGCATTTT.

This clone was counted only a few times. The chain uses TRBV10-3 and TRBJ2-7, with 9 bases matching TRBD1. The CDR3 totals 16 residues. CDR1 and CDR2 from the germline V gene are ENHRY and SYGVKD. Trimming removed 6 bases from V and 0 bases from J; junction bases left unmatched: 9. This CDR3 reads CAIRGFGTGFSYEQYF. CDR3 nucleotide sequence: TGTGCCATCAGGGGGTTCGGGACAGGGTTCTCCTACGAGCAGTACTTC.

The DNA for the CDR3 is TGTGCCATCAGTGGAGAGGACAGCAACTATGGCTACACCTTC. It codes for CAISGEDSNYGYTF. This chain joins TRBV10-3 and TRBJ1-2, with D perhaps matching TRBD1 (6 bases). Germline V lookup: CDR1 ENHRY, CDR2 SYGVKD. This CDR3 is built from 14 residues. With 4 bases removed from V and 2 bases from J, the gap between germline ends came to 11 bases.

V usage is TRBV19 and J usage is TRBJ1-1, with D unclear. V was cut by 1 base and J by 1 base, with 7 bases left in between. The V gene's germline CDR1 is LNHDA and CDR2 SQIVND (reference sequence). The CDR3 extends over 14 amino acids. CDR3 protein: CASSIGYGNTEAFF. The CDR3, as DNA: TGTGCCAGTAGTATAGGCTACGGGAACACTGAAGCTTTCTTT. Variable domain in full (rest from reference TRBV19 and TRBJ1-1): DGGITQSPKYLFRKEGQNVTLSCEQNLNHDAMYWYRQDPGQGLRLIYYSQIVNDFQKGDIAEGYSVSREKKESFPLTVTSAQKNPTAFYLCASSIGYGNTEAFFGQGTRLTVV.